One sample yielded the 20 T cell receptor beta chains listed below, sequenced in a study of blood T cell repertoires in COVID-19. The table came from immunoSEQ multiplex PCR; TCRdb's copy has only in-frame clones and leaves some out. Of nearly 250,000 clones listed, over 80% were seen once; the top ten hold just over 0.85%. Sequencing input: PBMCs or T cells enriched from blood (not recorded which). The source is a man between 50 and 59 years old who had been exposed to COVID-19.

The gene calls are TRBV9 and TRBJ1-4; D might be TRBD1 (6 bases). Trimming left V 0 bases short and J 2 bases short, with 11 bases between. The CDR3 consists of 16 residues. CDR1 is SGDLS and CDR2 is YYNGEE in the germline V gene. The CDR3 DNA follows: TGTGCCAGCAGCGTAGCGGGGGGCAGGACTAATGAAAAACTGTTTTTT. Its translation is CASSVAGGRTNEKLFF.

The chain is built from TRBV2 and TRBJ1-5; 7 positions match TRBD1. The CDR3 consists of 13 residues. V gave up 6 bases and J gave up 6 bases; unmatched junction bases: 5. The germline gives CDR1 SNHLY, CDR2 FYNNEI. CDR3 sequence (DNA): TGTGCCAGCAGCCGACAGGGCAGTCAGCCCCAGCATTTT. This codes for CASSRQGSQPQHF.

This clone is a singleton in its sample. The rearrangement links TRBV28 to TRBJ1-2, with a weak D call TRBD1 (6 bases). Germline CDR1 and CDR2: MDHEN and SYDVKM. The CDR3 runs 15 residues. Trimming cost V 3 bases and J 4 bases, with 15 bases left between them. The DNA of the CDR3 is TGTGCCAGCAGTTTTGCTCAGGGGAACGTCTATGGCTACACCTTC. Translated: CASSFAQGNVYGYTF.

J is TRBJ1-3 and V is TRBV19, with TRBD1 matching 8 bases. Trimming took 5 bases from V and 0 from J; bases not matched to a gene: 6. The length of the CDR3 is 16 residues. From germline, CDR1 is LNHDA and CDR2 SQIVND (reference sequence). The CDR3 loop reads CASSDPRGLSGNTIYF. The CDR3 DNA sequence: TGTGCCAGTAGTGACCCCAGGGGGCTCTCTGGAAACACCATATATTTT. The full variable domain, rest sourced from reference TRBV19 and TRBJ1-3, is DGGITQSPKYLFRKEGQNVTLSCEQNLNHDAMYWYRQDPGQGLRLIYYSQIVNDFQKGDIAEGYSVSREKKESFPLTVTSAQKNPTAFYLCASSDPRGLSGNTIYFGEGSWLTVV.

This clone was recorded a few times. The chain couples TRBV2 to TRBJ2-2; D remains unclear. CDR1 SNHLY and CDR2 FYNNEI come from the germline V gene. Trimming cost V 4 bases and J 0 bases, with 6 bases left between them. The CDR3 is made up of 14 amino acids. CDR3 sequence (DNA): TGTGCCAGCAGTGTTGAGTCGAACACCGGGGAGCTGTTTTTT. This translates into CASSVESNTGELFF.

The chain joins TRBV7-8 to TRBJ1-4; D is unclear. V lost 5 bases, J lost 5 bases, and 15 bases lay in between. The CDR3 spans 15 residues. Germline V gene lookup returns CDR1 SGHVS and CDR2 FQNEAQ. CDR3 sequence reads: CASSLGAVRNEKLFF. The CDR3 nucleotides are TGTGCCAGCAGCCTCGGAGCGGTTCGAAATGAAAAACTGTTTTTT.

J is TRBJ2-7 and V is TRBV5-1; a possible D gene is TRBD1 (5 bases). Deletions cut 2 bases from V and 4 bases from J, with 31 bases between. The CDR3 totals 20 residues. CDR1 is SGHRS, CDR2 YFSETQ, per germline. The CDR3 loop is CASSLRTSGSPTDGAYEQYF. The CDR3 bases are TGCGCCAGCAGCTTAAGGACATCAGGTTCCCCCACAGATGGGGCATACGAGCAGTACTTC.

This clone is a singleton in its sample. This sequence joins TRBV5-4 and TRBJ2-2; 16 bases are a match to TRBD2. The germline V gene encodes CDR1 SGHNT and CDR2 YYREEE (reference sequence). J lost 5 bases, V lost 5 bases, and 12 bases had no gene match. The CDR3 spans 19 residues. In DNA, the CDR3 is TGTGCCAGCAGGGGGGCCCCGGGACTAGCGGGAGGGCCTACCGGGGAGCTGTTTTTT. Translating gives CASRGAPGLAGGPTGELFF.

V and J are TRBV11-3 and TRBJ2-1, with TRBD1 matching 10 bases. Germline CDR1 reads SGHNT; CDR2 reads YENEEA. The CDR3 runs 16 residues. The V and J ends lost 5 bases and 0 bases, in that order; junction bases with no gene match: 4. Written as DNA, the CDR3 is TGTGCCAGCAGCCCCCGGACAGGGGGCTCCTACAATGAGCAGTTCTTC. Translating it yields CASSPRTGGSYNEQFF. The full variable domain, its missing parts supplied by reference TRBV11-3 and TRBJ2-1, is EAGVVQSPRYKIIEKKQPVAFWCNPISGHNTLYWYLQNLGQGPELLIRYENEEAVDDSQLPKDRFSAERLKGVDSTLKIQPAELGDSAVYLCASSPRTGGSYNEQFFGPGTRLTVL.

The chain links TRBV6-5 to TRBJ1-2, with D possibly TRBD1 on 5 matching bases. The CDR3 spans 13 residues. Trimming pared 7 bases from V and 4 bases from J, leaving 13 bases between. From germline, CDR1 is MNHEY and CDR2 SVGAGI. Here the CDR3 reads CASTKQAGYGYTF. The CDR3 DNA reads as TGTGCCAGCACTAAACAGGCCGGCTATGGCTACACCTTC.

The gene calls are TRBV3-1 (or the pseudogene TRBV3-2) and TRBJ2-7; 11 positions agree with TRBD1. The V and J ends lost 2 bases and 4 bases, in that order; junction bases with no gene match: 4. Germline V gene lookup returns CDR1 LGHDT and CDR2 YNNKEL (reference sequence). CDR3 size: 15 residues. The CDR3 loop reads CASSQYGTGGYEQYF. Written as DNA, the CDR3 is TGTGCCAGCAGCCAATACGGGACAGGGGGTTACGAGCAGTACTTC.

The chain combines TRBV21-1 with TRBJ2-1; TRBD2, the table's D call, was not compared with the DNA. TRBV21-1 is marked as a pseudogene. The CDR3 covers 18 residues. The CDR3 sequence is CASSKVLAGGPNYNEQFF. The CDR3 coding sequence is TGTGCCAGCAGCAAAGTCCTAGCGGGGGGCCCCAACTACAATGAGCAGTTCTTC.

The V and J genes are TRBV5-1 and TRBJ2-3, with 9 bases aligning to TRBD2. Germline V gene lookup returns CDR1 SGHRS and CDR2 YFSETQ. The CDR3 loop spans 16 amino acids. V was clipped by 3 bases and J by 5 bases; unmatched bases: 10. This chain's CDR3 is CASSSFGTSRVDTQYF. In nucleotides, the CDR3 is TGCGCCAGCAGCTCCTTTGGGACTAGCCGGGTAGATACGCAGTATTTT.

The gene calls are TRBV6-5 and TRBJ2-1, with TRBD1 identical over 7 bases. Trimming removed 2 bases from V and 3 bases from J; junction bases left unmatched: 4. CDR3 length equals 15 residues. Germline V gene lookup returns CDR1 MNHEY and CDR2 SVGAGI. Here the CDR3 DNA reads TGTGCCAGCAGTTACGACAGGGACCTCTACAATGAGCAGTTCTTC. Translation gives CASSYDRDLYNEQFF.

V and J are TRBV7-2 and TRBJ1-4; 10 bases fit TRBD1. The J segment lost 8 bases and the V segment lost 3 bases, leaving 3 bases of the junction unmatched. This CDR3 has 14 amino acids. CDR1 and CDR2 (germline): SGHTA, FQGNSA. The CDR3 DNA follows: TGTGCCAGCAGCTTTAGACAGGGGGCCGAAAAACTGTTTTTT. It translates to CASSFRQGAEKLFF.

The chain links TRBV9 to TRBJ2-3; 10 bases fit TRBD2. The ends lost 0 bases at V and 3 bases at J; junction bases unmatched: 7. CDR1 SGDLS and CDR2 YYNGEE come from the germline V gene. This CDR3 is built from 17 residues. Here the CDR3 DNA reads TGTGCCAGCAGCGTAGCGACCCAGCGGGGGGGAACAGATACGCAGTATTTT. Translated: CASSVATQRGGTDTQYF.

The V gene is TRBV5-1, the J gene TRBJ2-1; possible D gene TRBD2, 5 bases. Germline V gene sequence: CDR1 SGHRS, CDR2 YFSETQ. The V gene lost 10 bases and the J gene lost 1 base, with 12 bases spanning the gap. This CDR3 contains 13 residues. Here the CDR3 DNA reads TGCGCCTGCACTAGTAAGTCCTACAATGAGCAGTTCTTC. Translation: CACTSKSYNEQFF.

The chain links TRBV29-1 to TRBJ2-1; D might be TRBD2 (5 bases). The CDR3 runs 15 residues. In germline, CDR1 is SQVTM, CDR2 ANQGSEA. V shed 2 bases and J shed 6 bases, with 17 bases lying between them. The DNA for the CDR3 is TGCAGCGTTGAACTCGGACGGGGTTCGGTCAATGAGCAGTTCTTC. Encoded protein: CSVELGRGSVNEQFF.

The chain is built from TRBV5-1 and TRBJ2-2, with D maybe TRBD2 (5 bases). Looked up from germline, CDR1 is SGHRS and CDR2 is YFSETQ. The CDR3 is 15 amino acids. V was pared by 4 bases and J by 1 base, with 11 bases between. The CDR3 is CASSALDLNTGELFF. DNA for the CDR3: TGCGCCAGCAGCGCCCTGGACTTGAACACCGGGGAGCTGTTTTTT.

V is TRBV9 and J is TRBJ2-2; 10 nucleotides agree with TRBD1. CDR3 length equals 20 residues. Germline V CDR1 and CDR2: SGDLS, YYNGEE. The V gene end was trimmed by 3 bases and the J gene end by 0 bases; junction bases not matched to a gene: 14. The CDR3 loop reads CASSAHPTGGSTANTGELFF. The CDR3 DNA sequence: TGTGCCAGCAGCGCTCACCCGACAGGGGGCTCAACCGCGAACACCGGGGAGCTGTTTTTT.